Following are 18 T cell receptor beta chains from one sample sequenced in a study of shared clonotypes between healthy human individuals (dated by TCRdb to 2018 to 2021). CD8 naive samples were CD45RO-negative cells positively selected for CCR7, giving a CD45RA+CCR7+ population that excluded TemRA cells. Libraries were prepared through the immunoSEQ multiplex PCR assay. What TCRdb holds here is the immuneACCESS table cut down to in-frame rearrangements. Part of the clones is not present; checked against another copy, under half of the missing clones reflect an unresolved V gene, and the others are unexplained. This sample lists nearly 600,000 clones; around 95% were detected once. The top ten clonotypes cover 0.11% of the sample. Sequencing used naive CD8+ T cells sorted from blood. The cell subset or site label here, explained by the study, means: CD45RA+CCR7+. The source is a woman aged 30 to 39 in good health.

The CDR3 sequence is CASSLYTANQPQHF. As DNA, the CDR3 is TGTGCCAGCAGTTTATACACAGCGAATCAGCCCCAGCATTTT. The chain joins TRBV27 to TRBJ1-5; D gene uncertain. Germline-derived CDR1 and CDR2 are MNHEY and SMNVEV (reference sequence). Trimming left V 1 base short and J 4 bases short, with 8 bases between. The CDR3 has 14 amino acids.

The chain joins TRBV9 to TRBJ1-2; unclear D gene. The germline gives CDR1 SGDLS, CDR2 YYNGEE. There are 9 residues in the CDR3. Trimming shortened V by 4 bases and J by 7 bases, and 2 bases separated the two germline ends. CDR3 coding DNA: TGTGCCAGCAGCCCTGGCTACACCTTC. Its protein product is CASSPGYTF.

The chain combines TRBV11-3 with TRBJ2-7; no reliable D call. This CDR3 is 11 amino acids long. Germline values: CDR1 SGHNT, CDR2 YENEEA. Trimming took 5 bases from V and 4 from J, leaving 6 bases between them. CDR3 in DNA: TGTGCCAGCAGCCTTACGTACGAGCAGTACTTC. Its protein is CASSLTYEQYF.

V and J are TRBV13 and TRBJ2-1; no clear D. V was shortened by 3 bases and J by 0 bases, with 12 bases between the two germline ends. Germline CDR1 PRHDT, CDR2 FYEKMQ (reference sequence). The CDR3 length is 16 residues. This CDR3 reads CASSFGPSISYNEQFF. CDR3 DNA: TGTGCCAGCAGCTTCGGGCCCTCGATCTCCTACAATGAGCAGTTCTTC.

The V gene is TRBV6-5, the J gene TRBJ1-1; 9 bases agree with TRBD1. V lost 2 bases and J lost 0; bases outside the gene matches: 4. CDR1 and CDR2 (germline): MNHEY, SVGAGI. CDR3 length: 16 residues. The CDR3: CASSYGTGLLNTEAFF. CDR3 nucleotides: TGTGCCAGCAGTTACGGGACAGGGCTGTTGAACACTGAAGCTTTCTTT.

The chain couples TRBV2 to TRBJ2-7, with TRBD1 matching over 9 bases. V shed 2 bases, J shed 2 bases, and the junction held 1 base outside the gene matches. The CDR3 is 14 residues long. Germline-derived CDR1 and CDR2 are SNHLY and FYNNEI. The CDR3 reads CASSERTGAYEQYF. For the CDR3, the DNA is TGTGCCAGCAGTGAACGGACAGGGGCCTACGAGCAGTACTTC.

V is TRBV19 and J is TRBJ2-7, with TRBD1 as a possible D gene (5 bases). Germline V gives CDR1 LNHDA, CDR2 SQIVND (reference sequence). This CDR3 is built from 13 residues. V gave up 8 bases and J gave up 7 bases, with 18 bases separating them. The CDR3 DNA reads TGTGCCAGTGGCCTGGCAGGGCGAAGGGAGCAGTACTTC. It yields the protein CASGLAGRREQYF.

The chain joins TRBV6-5 to TRBJ2-5; D is possibly TRBD1 or TRBD2 (6 bases each). There are 16 residues in the CDR3. Germline values: CDR1 MNHEY, CDR2 SVGAGI. V dropped 2 bases and J dropped 5 bases, with 18 bases sitting between them. This CDR3 reads CASSYELQGSGETQYF. The CDR3 region has the DNA TGTGCCAGCAGTTACGAGCTACAGGGCAGCGGGGAGACCCAGTACTTC.

The rearrangement uses TRBV27 and TRBJ2-3; TRBD1 matches at 8 bases. Germline trimming cut 2 bases from V and 4 bases from J; bases unmatched to any gene: 2. CDR3 size: 14 residues. Germline V gene data show CDR1 as MNHEY and CDR2 as SMNVEV (reference sequence). The CDR3 here is CASSLQGAADTQYF. The CDR3 coding sequence is TGTGCCAGCAGTTTACAGGGGGCAGCAGATACGCAGTATTTT.

The rearrangement joins TRBV6-1 to TRBJ2-3; D gene unclear. The CDR3 is 14 residues long. Germline CDR1 is MNHNS and CDR2 is SASEGT. V was pared by 4 bases and J by 5 bases, with 13 bases between. The CDR3 region is CASSGTGFGDTQYF. As DNA, the CDR3 is TGTGCCAGCAGTGGTACTGGGTTCGGAGATACGCAGTATTTT.

This rearrangement joins TRBV28 to TRBJ1-5, with D uncertain. Looked up from germline, CDR1 is MDHEN and CDR2 is SYDVKM. V lost 4 bases, J lost 1 base, and 5 bases lay in between. This CDR3 has 13 amino acids. The CDR3 nucleotides are TGTGCCAGCAGTTCCTACAGCAATCAGCCCCAGCATTTT. Protein sequence: CASSSYSNQPQHF.

The rearrangement links TRBV5-6 to TRBJ2-7, with TRBD2 as a possible D gene (5 bases). This CDR3 has 14 amino acids. The ends were cut back, 0 bases at V and 3 bases at J, with 10 bases in the middle. In germline, CDR1 is SGHDT, CDR2 YYEEEE. The CDR3 reads CASSLGGGSYEQYF. DNA of the CDR3: TGTGCCAGCAGCTTGGGTGGAGGTAGCTACGAGCAGTACTTC.

About this clone itself: The junction departs from the called germline gene at one end, perhaps through a read error. This sequence joins TRBV19 and TRBJ2-1; tentative D call: TRBD1 (6 bases). Germline values: CDR1 LNHDA, CDR2 SQIVND (reference sequence). The CDR3 has 13 residues. The CDR3 loop is CASSDSGTRRALF. In nucleotides, the CDR3 is TGTGCCAGTAGTGACTCCGGGACACGGCGGGCGCTCTTC.

The V gene is TRBV4-1, the J gene TRBJ2-5; no clear D gene. Germline CDR1 MGHRA, CDR2 YSYEKL. The CDR3 contains 13 residues. V was shortened by 5 bases and J by 1 base, with 8 bases between the two germline ends. The CDR3 is CASSKTLQETQYF. For the CDR3, the DNA is TGCGCCAGCAGCAAAACCCTCCAAGAGACCCAGTACTTC.

V gene TRBV18 combines with J gene TRBJ2-1; TRBD1 aligns across 7 bases. Germline V CDR1 and CDR2: KGHSH, LQKENI. The trim removed 4 bases at V and 5 bases at J, leaving 11 bases unmatched. CDR3 length: 16 amino acids. DNA of the CDR3: TGTGCCAGCTCACTTCCCGGGACAGCGGACCACAATGAGCAGTTCTTC. This encodes CASSLPGTADHNEQFF. Full variable domain (remainder filled in from reference TRBV18 and TRBJ2-1): NAGVMQNPRHLVRRRGQEARLRCSPMKGHSHVYWYRQLPEEGLKFMVYLQKENIIDESGMPKERFSAEFPKEGPSILRIQQVVRGDSAAYFCASSLPGTADHNEQFFGPGTRLTVL.

This chain links TRBV7-9 with TRBJ1-1; D remains ambiguous. This CDR3 region has 15 residues. Germline V CDR1 and CDR2: SEHNR, FQNEAQ (reference sequence). The V end was cut by 7 bases, the J end by 0 bases, with 15 bases between. The CDR3 DNA sequence: TGTGCCAGCACCGTGATATCGGCGGTGAACACTGAAGCTTTCTTT. It yields the protein CASTVISAVNTEAFF.

This clone was seen just once. The chain joins TRBV11-2 to TRBJ2-5, with a possible D match to TRBD2 (6 bases). The CDR3 spans 15 residues. CDR1 is SGHAT, CDR2 FQNNGV, per germline. Deletions cut 1 base from V and 0 bases from J, with 9 bases between. DNA for the CDR3: TGTGCCAGCAGCTTAGTTGGGACTCACCAAGAGACCCAGTACTTC. Translated: CASSLVGTHQETQYF.

This chain joins TRBV7-8 and TRBJ2-7; no firm D call. V was cut by 4 bases and J by 5 bases, with 9 bases left in between. Germline CDR1 and CDR2: SGHVS and FQNEAQ. The CDR3 contains 12 residues. The CDR3 bases are TGTGCCAGCAGCTCACCGAGCCACGAGCAGTACTTC. This codes for CASSSPSHEQYF.